The 3 T cell receptor beta chains presented below share a single source sample, sequenced in a study of regulatory T cells in long-lasting Graves disease. For TCR beta, libraries came from iRepertoire HTBI primers and Arm-PCR of CDR3 regions. TCRdb independently ran MiXCR on the multiplex PCR reads; one entry per CDR3 protein. The table shows more than 450,000 distinct CDR3 sequences, with about a sixth occurring only once. Regarding time point: newly diagnosed GD, antithyroid drugs for less than 3 months. Researchers made the TCR library from RNA that was extracted from PBMCs. These data were likewise used in another study, on T cells in Graves' hyperthyroidism and ophthalmopathy.

The sequenced sample was peripheral blood mononuclear cells (PBMCs), obtained at new diagnosis, from a patient treated with antithyroid drugs. All receptors derive from a man aged 40-49 years with Graves disease.

At least ten counts were recorded for this clonotype. This chain uses TRBV12-3 or TRBV12-4 with TRBJ2-1, with D maybe TRBD1 (6 bases). CDR3 length equals 14 residues. Trimming pared 6 bases from V and 5 bases from J, leaving 14 bases between. CDR3 in amino acids: CASRAGTTNNEQFF. The CDR3, as DNA: TGTGCCAGCAGGGCCGGGACAACTAACAATGAGCAGTTCTTC.

The CDR3 DNA sequence: TGCAGCGTTGAAGCTAGCGGGTACTATGATGAGCAGTTCTTC. Residues: CSVEASGYYDEQFF. The V and J genes are TRBV29-1 and TRBJ2-1; 8 bases align to TRBD2. Germline V gives CDR1 SQVTM, CDR2 ANQGSEA. This CDR3 has 14 residues. J lost 8 bases, V lost 1 base, and 7 bases had no gene match.

The chain combines TRBV19 with TRBJ2-1; 8 nucleotides align to TRBD2. After removal of 7 bases from V and 9 bases from J, the junction contained 11 bases not matched to a gene. Germline V gene sequence: CDR1 LNHDA, CDR2 SQIVND (reference sequence). The CDR3 extends over 14 amino acids. CDR3 loop: CASNGGRSRGEQFF. CDR3 DNA: TGTGCCAGTAACGGCGGGAGGTCCCGTGGTGAGCAGTTCTTC.